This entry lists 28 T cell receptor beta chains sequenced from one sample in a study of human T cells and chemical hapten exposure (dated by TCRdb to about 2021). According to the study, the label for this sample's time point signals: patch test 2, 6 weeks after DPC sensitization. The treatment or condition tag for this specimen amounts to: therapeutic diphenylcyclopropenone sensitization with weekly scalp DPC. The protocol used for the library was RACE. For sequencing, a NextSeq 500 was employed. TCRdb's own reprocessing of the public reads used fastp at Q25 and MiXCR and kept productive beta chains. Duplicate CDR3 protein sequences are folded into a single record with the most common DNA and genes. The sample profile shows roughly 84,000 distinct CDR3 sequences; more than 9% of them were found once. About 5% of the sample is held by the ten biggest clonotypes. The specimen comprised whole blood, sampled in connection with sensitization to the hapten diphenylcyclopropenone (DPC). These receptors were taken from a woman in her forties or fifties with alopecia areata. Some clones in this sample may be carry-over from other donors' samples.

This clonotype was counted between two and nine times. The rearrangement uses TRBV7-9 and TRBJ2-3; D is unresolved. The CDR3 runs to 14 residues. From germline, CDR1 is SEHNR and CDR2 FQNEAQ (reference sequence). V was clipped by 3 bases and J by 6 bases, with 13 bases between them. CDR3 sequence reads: CASSLGSTGDTQYF. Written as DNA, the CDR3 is TGTGCCAGCAGCTTGGGGTCCACCGGGGATACGCAGTATTTT. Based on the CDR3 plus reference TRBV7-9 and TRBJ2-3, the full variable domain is DTGVSQNPRHKITKRGQNVTFRCDPISEHNRLYWYRQTLGQGPEFLTYFQNEAQLEKSRLLSDRFSAERPKGSFSTLEIQRTEQGDSAMYLCASSLGSTGDTQYFGPGTRLTVL.

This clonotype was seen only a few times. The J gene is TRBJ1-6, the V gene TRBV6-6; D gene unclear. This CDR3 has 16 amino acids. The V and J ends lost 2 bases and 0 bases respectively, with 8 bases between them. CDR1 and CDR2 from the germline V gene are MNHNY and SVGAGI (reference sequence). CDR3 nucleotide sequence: TGTGCCAGCAGTTACGGGGTGAGCTCCTATAATTCACCCCTCCACTTT. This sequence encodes CASSYGVSSYNSPLHF.

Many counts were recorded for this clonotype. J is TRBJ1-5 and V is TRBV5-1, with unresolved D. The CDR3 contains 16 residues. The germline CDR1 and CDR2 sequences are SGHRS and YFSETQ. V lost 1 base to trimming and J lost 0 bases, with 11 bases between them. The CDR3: CASSLHGIDSNQPQHF. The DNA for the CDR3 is TGCGCCAGCAGCTTGCACGGAATTGATAGCAATCAGCCCCAGCATTTT.

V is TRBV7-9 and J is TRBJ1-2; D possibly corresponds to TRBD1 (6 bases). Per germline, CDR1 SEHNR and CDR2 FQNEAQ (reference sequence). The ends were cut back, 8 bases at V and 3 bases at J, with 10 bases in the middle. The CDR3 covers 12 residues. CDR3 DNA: TGTGCCAGCTCGGGGGGCGACTATGGCTACACCTTC. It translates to CASSGGDYGYTF.

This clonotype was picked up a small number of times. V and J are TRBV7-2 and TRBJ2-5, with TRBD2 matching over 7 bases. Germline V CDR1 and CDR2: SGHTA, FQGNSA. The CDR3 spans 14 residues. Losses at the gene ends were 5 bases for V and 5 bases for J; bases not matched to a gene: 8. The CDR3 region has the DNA TGTGCCAGCAGCGGCGGGAGCCATAGGGAGACCCAGTACTTC. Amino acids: CASSGGSHRETQYF.

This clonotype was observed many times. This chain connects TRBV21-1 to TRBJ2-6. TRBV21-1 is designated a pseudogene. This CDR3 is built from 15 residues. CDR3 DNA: TGTGCCAGCAGCAACCCATACTCTGGGGCCAACGTCCTGACTTTC. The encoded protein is CASSNPYSGANVLTF.

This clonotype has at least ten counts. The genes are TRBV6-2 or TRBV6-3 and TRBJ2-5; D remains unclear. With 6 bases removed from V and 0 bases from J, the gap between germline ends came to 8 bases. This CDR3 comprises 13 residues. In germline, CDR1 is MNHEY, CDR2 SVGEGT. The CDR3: CASSRMYQETQYF. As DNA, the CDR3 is TGTGCCAGCAGCCGGATGTACCAAGAGACCCAGTACTTC.

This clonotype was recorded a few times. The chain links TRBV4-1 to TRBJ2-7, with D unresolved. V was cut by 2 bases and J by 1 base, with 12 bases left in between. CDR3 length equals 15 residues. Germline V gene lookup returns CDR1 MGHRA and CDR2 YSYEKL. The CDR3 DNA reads TGCGCCAGCAGCCAACTAGGCCAGCCTTCCTACGAGCAGTACTTC. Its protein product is CASSQLGQPSYEQYF.

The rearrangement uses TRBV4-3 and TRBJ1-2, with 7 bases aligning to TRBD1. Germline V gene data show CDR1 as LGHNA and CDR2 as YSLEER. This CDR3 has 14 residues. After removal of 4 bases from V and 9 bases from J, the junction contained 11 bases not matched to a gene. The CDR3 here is CASSLAIQTGSYTF. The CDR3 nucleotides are TGCGCCAGCAGCCTAGCGATACAGACAGGGAGCTACACCTTC.

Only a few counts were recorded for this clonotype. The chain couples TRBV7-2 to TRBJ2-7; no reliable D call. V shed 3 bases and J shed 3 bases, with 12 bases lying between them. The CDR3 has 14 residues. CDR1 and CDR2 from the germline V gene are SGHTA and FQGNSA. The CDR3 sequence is CASSFSGRIYEQYF. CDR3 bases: TGTGCCAGCAGCTTCTCCGGGCGGATCTACGAGCAGTACTTC.

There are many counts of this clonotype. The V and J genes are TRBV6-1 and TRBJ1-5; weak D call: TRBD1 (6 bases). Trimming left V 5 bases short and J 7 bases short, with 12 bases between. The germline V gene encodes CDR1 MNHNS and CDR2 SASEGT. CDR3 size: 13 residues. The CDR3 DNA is TGTGCCAGCAGTTACAGGGAGGGCCAGCCCCAGCATTTT. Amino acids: CASSYREGQPQHF.

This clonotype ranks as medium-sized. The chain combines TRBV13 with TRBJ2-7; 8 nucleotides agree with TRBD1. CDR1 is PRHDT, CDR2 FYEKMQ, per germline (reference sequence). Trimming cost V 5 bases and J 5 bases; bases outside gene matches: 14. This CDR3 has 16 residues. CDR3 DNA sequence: TGTGCCAGCAGCACAAATCCTTCAGACAGGGGCCACGAGCAGTACTTC. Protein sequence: CASSTNPSDRGHEQYF.

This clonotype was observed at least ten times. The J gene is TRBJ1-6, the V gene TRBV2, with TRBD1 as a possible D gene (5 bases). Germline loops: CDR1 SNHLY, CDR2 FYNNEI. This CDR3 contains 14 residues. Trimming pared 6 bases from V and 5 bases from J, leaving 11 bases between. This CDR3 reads CASRGPRDNSPLHF. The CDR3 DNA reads TGTGCCAGCAGGGGACCAAGGGATAATTCACCCCTCCACTTT.

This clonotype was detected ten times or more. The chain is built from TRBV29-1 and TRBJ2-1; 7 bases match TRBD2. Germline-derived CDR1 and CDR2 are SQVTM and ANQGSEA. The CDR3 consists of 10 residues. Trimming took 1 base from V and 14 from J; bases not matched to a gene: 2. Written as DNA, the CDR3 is TGCAGCGTTGAAGTGGGGAGGGAGTTCTTC. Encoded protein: CSVEVGREFF.

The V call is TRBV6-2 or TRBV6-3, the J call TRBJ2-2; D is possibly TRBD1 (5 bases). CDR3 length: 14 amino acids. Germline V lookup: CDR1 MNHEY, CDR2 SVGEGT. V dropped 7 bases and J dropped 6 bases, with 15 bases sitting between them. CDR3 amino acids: CASKGRTKPGELFF. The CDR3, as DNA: TGTGCCAGCAAGGGGCGGACGAAACCCGGGGAGCTGTTTTTT.

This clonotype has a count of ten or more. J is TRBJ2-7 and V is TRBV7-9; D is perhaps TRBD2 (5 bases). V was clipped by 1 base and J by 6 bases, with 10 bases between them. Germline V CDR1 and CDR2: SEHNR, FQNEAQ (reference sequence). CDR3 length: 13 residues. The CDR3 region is CASSLERRREQYF. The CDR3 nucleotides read TGTGCCAGCAGCTTAGAGAGGAGGCGCGAGCAGTACTTC.

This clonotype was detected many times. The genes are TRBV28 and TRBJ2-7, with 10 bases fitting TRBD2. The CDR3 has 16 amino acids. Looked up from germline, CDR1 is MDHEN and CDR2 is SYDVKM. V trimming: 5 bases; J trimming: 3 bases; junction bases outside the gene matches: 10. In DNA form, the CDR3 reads TGTGCCAGCAGTCCCCTTGCTAGCGGGGGCGTCTACGAGCAGTACTTC. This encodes CASSPLASGGVYEQYF. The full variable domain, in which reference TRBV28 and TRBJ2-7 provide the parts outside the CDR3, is DVKVTQSSRYLVKRTGEKVFLECVQDMDHENMFWYRQDPGLGLRLIYFSYDVKMKEKGDIPEGYSVSREKKERFSLILESASTNQTSMYLCASSPLASGGVYEQYFGPGTRLTVT.

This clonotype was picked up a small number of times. The CDR3 protein is CASSQEGGNMAYGYTF. In DNA, the CDR3 is TGCGCCAGCAGCCAAGAGGGAGGGAACATGGCGTATGGCTACACCTTC. The chain couples TRBV4-3 to TRBJ1-2, with D unclear. V was clipped by 0 bases and J by 5 bases, with 16 bases between them. The CDR3 has 16 amino acids. Germline V gene sequence: CDR1 LGHNA, CDR2 YSLEER.

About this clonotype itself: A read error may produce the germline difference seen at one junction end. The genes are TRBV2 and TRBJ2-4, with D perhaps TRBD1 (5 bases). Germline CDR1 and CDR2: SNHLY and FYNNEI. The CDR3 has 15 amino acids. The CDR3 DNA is TGTGCCAACAGTGGGCTGGGGCCCGCCAAAAACATTCAGTACTTC. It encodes CANSGLGPAKNIQYF.

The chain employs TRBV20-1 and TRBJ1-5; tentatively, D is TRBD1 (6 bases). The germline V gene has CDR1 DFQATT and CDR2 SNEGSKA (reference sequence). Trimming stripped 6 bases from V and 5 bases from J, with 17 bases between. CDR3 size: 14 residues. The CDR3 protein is CSAHKPGGDQPQHF. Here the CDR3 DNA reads TGCAGTGCCCACAAACCTGGGGGCGATCAGCCCCAGCATTTT.

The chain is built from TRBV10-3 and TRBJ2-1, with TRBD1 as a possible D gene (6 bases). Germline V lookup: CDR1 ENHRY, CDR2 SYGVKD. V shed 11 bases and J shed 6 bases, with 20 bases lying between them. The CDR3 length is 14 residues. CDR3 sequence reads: CAFPPGHISNEQFF. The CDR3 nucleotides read TGTGCCTTTCCTCCGGGACACATTAGCAATGAGCAGTTCTTC.

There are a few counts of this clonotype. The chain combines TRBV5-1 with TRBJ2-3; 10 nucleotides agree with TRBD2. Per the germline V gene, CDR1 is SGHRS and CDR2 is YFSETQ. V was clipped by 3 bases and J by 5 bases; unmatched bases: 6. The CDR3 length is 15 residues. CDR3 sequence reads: CASSSSGGPGDTQYF. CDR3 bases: TGCGCCAGCAGCTCTAGCGGGGGCCCCGGAGATACGCAGTATTTT.

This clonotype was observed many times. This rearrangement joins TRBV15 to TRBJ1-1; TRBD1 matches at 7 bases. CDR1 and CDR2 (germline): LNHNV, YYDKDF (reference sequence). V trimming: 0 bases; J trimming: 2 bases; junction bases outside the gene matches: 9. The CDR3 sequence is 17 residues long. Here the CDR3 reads CATSREVGTALNTEAFF. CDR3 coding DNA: TGTGCCACCAGCAGAGAGGTTGGGACAGCTCTAAACACTGAAGCTTTCTTT.

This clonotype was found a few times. The CDR3 reads CASSLGARQETQYF. The CDR3 coding sequence is TGTGCCAGCAGCTTGGGCGCTCGCCAAGAGACCCAGTACTTC. The chain carries TRBV5-5 and TRBJ2-5; D unresolved. Trimming stripped 0 bases from V and 1 base from J, with 7 bases between. CDR3 size: 14 residues. Per germline, CDR1 SGHKS and CDR2 YYEKEE (reference sequence).

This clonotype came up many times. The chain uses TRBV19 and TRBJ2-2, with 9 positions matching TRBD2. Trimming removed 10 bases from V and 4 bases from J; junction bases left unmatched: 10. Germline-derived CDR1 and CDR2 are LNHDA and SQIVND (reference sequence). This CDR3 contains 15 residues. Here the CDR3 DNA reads TGTGCCATCAGCCTAGCGGGACCCTCCACCGGGGAGCTGTTTTTT. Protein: CAISLAGPSTGELFF.

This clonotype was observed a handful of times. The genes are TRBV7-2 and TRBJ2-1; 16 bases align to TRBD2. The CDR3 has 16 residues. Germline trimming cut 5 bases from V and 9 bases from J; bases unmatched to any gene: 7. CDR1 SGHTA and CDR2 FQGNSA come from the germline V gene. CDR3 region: CASSQGLAGGHAEQFF. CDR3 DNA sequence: TGTGCCAGCAGCCAGGGACTAGCGGGAGGGCACGCTGAGCAGTTCTTC.

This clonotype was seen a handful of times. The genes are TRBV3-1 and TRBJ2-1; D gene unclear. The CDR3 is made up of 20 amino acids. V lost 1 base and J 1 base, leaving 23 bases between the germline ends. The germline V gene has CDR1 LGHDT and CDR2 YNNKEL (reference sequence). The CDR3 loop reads CASSQVAIGLVLLSYNEQFF. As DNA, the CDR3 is TGTGCCAGCAGCCAAGTGGCAATTGGGCTAGTCTTATTGTCCTACAATGAGCAGTTCTTC.

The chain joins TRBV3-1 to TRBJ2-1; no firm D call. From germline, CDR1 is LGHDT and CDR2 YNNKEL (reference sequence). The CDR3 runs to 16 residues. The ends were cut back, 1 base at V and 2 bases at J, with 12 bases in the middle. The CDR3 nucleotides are TGTGCCAGCAGCCAAGTTTACTTCCGTGCCTACAATGAGCAGTTCTTC. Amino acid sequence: CASSQVYFRAYNEQFF.